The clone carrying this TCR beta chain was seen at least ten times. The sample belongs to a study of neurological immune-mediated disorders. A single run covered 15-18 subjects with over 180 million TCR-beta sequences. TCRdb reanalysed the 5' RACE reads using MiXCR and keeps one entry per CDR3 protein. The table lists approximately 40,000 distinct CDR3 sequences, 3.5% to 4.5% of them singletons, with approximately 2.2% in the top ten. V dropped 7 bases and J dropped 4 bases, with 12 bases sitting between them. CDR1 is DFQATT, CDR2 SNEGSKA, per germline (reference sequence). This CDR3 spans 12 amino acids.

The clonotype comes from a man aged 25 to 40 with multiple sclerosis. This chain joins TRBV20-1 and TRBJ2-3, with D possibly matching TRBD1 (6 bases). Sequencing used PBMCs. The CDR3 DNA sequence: TGCAGTGTAACAGGGTGGGCAGATACGCAGTATTTT. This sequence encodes CSVTGWADTQYF.